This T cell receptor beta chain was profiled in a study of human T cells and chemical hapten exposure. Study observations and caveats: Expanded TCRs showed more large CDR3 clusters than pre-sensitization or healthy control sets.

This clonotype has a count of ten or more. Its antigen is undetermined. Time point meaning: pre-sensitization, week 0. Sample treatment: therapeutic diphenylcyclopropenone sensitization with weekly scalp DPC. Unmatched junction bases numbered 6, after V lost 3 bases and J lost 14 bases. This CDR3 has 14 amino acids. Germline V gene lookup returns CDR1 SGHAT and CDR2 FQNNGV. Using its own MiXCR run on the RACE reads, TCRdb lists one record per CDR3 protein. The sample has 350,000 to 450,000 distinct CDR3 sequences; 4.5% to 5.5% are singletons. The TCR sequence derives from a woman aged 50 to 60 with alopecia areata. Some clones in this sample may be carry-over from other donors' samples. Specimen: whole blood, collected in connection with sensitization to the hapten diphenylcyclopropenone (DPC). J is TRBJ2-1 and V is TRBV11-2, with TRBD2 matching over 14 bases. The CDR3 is CASSLGLAGDEKFF. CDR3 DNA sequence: TGTGCCAGCAGCTTGGGACTAGCGGGAGACGAGAAGTTCTTC.